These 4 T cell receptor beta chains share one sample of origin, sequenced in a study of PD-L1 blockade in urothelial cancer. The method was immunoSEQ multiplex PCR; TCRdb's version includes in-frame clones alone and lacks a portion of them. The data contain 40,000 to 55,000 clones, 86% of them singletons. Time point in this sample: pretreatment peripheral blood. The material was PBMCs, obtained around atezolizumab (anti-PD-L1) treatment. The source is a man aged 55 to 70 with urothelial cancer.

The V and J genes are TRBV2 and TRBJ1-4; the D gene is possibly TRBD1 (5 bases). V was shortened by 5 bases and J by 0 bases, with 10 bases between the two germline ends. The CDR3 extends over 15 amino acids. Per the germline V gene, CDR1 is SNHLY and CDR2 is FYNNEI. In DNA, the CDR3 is TGTGCCAGCAGTATTCCAGGGCCAACTAATGAAAAACTGTTTTTT. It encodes CASSIPGPTNEKLFF.

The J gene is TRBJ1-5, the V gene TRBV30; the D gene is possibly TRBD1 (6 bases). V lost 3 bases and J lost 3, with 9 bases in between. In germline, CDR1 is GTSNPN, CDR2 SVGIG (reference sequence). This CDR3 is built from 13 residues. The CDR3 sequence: CAWSRDTNQPQHF. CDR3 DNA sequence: TGTGCCTGGAGCCGGGACACCAATCAGCCCCAGCATTTT. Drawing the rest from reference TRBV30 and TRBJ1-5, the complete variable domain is SQTIHQWPATLVQPVGSPLSLECTVEGTSNPNLYWYRQAAGRGLQLLFYSVGIGQISSEVPQNLSASRPQDRQFILSSKKLLLSDSGFYLCAWSRDTNQPQHFGDGTRLSIL.

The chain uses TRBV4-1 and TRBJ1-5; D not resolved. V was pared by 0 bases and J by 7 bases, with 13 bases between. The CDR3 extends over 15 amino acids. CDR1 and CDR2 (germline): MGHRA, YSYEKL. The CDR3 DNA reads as TGCGCCAGCAGCCAAGATGGTCCAGGCCCCCAGCCCCAGCATTTT. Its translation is CASSQDGPGPQPQHF.

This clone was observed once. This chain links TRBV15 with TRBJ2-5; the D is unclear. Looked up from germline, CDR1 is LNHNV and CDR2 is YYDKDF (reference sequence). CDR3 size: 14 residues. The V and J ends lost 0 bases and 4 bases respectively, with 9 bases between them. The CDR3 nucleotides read TGTGCCACCAGCAGAGATTCGTCGGGAGAGACCCAGTACTTC. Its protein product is CATSRDSSGETQYF.